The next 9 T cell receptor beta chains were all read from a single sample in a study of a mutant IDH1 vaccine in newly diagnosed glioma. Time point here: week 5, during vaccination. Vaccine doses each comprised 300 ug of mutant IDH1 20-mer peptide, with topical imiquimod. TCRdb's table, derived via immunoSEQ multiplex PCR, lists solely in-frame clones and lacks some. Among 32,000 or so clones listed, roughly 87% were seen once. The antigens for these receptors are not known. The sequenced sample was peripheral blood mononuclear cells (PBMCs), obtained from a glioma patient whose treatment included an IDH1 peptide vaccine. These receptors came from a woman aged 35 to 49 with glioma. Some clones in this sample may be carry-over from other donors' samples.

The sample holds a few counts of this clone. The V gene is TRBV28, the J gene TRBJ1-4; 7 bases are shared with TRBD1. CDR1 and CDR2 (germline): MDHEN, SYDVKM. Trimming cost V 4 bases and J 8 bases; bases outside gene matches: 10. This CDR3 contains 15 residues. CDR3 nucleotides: TGTGCCAGCAGTTCCCCCGGGACAGCAAGGGAAAAACTGTTTTTT. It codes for CASSSPGTAREKLFF.

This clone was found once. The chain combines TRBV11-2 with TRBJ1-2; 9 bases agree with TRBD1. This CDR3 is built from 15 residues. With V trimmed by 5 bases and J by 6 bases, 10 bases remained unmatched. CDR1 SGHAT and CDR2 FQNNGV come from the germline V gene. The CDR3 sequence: CASSNNRGRGDGYTF. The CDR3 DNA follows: TGTGCCAGCAGCAATAACAGGGGGCGCGGGGATGGCTACACCTTC. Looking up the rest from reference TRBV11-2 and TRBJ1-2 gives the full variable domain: EAGVAQSPRYKIIEKRQSVAFWCNPISGHATLYWYQQILGQGPKLLIQFQNNGVVDDSQLPKDRFSAERLKGVDSTLKIQPAKLEDSAVYLCASSNNRGRGDGYTFGSGTRLTVV.

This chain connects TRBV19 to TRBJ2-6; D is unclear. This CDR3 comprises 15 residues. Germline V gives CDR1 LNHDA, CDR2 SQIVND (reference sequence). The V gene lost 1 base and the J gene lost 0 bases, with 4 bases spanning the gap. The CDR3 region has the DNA TGTGCCAGTAGTATAGTTCACTCTGGGGCCAACGTCCTGACTTTC. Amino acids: CASSIVHSGANVLTF.

The CDR3 nucleotides read TGCGCCAGCAGCCAAGATCCCCTAGCGGGAAATACTAAGGCCCACAATGAGCAGTTCTTC. Encoded protein: CASSQDPLAGNTKAHNEQFF. The gene calls are TRBV4-1 and TRBJ2-1; 9 bases fit TRBD2. V was pared by 0 bases and J by 5 bases, with 17 bases of the junction left unmatched. The CDR3 has 20 amino acids. Germline CDR1 MGHRA, CDR2 YSYEKL.

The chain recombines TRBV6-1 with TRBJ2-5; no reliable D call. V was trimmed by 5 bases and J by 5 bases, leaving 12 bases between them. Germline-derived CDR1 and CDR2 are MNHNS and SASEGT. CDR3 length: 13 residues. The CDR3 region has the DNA TGTGCCAGCAGTTTGACTGAAAGGGAGACCCAGTACTTC. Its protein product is CASSLTERETQYF.

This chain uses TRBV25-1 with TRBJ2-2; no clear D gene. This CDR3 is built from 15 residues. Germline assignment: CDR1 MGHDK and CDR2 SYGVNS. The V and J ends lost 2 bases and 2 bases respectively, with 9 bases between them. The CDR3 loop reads CASSESGRNTGELFF. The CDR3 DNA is TGTGCCAGCAGTGAAAGTGGTAGAAACACCGGGGAGCTGTTTTTT.

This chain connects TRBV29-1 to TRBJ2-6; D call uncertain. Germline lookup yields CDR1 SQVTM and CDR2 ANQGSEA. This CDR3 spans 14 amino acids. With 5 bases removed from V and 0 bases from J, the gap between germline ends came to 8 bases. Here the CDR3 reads CSVSQASGANVLTF. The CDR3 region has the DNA TGCAGCGTTTCCCAAGCCTCTGGGGCCAACGTCCTGACTTTC.

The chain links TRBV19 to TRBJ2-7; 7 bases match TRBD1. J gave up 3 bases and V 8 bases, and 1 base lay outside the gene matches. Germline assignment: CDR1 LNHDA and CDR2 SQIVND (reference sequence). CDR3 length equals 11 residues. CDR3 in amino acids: CASGTVYEQYF. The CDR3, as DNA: TGTGCCAGTGGGACAGTCTACGAGCAGTACTTC.

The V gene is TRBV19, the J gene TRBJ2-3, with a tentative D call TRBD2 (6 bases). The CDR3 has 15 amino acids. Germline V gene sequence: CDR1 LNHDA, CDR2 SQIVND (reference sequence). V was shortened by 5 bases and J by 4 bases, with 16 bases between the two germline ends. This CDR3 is CASSPRLGKPDTQYF. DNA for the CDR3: TGTGCCAGTAGTCCTAGACTAGGGAAGCCAGATACGCAGTATTTT.